This T cell receptor beta chain appears in the sequencing data of a study of T cell clones after liver transplantation. Study as a whole: Immunosuppression withdrawal was tried within 2 years after liver transplantation in this trial. Until 12-24 months post-transplant, subjects got standard immunosuppression and no induction.

The count of this clone is one. As yet, its antigen is unknown. One junction end does not reproduce the germline sequence, and a read error may be involved. CDR1 and CDR2 from the germline V gene are MDHEN and SYDVKM. This CDR3 comprises 14 residues. Libraries were prepared by immunoSEQ multiplex PCR; TCRdb keeps only in-frame clonotypes and omits some of them. Of some 33,000 clones in the sample, around 94% were seen once. Overall study findings and caveats: The donor-reactive repertoire was only partly measurable in a couple of subjects, lacking donor cells.

This sample comprised CD8+ T cells from blood, obtained 12 months after liver transplant. The chain carries TRBV28 and TRBJ2-2, with D hard to call. The TCR comes from a human patient who received a liver transplant. Some of the T cells may derive from the graft donor. The CDR3 DNA follows: TGTGCCAACAGTACCCCTAGTTATCCCGGGGAGCTGTTTTTT. This sequence encodes CANSTPSYPGELFF.